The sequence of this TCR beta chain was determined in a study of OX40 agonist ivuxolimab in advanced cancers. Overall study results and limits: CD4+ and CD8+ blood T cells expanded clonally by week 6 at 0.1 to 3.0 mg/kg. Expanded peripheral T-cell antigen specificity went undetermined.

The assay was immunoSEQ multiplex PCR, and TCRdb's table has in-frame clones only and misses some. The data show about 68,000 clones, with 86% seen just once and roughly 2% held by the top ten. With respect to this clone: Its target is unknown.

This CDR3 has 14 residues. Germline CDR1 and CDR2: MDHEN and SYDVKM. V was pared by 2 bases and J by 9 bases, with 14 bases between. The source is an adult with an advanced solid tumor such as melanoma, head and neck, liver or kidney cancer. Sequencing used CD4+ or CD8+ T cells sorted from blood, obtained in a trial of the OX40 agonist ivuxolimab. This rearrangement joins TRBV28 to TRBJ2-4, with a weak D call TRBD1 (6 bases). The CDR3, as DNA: TGTGCCAGCAGTTTAGTGGGGGCACAAGGCATTCAGTACTTC. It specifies CASSLVGAQGIQYF.